This TCR beta chain was observed in a study of T cell clonotyping in hematopoietic cell transplantation. Findings and limits, study-wide: At the given depth, recipient repertoires were over 95% de novo clonotypes. Higher Inverse Simpson Index values in graft donor and pretransplant recipient predicted broader posttransplant TCR diversity. No sorting was done, leaving CD4 and CD8 contributions mixed.

Here immunoSEQ multiplex PCR was the method, and the copy in TCRdb shows in-frame clones only, minus some. The data contain 15,000 to 20,000 clones, more than 65% of them singletons. The V end lost 6 bases, the J end lost 4 bases, and 10 bases lay between the germline ends. This CDR3 has 12 residues. Germline CDR1 and CDR2: SQVTM and ANQGSEA. Only a few counts were recorded for this clone. Its antigen is unidentified. The rearrangement links TRBV29-1 to TRBJ1-5, with D unclear. The origin of this receptor is a man aged 55 to 70 in good health. Some clones in this sample may be carry-over from other donors' samples. Sample: peripheral blood mononuclear cells. In DNA, the CDR3 is TGCAGCGTCCTGGACGGGAATCAGCCCCAGCATTTT. This translates into CSVLDGNQPQHF. The full variable domain, with the rest looked up from reference TRBV29-1 and TRBJ1-5, is SAVISQKPSRDICQRGTSLTIQCQVDSQVTMMFWYRQQPGQSLTLIATANQGSEATYESGFVIDKFPISRPNLTFSTLTVSNMSPEDSSIYLCSVLDGNQPQHFGDGTRLSIL.